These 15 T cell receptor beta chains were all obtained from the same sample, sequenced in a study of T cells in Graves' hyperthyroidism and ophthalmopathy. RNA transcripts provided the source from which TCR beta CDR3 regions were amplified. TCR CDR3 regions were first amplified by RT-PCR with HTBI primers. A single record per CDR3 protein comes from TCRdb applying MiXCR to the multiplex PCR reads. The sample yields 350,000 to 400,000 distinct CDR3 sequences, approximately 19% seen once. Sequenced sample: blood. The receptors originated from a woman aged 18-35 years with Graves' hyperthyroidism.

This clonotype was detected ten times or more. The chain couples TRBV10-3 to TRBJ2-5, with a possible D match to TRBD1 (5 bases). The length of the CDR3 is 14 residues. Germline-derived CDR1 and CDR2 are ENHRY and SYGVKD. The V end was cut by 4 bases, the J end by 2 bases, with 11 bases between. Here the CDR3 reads CAISVQGGQETQYF. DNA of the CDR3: TGTGCCATCAGTGTGCAGGGTGGTCAAGAGACCCAGTACTTC.

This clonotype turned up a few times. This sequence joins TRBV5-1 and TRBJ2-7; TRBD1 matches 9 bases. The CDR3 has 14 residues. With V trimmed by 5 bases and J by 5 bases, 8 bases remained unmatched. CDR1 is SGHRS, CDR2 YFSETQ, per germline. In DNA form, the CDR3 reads TGCGCCAGCAGGGACTGGACAGGGGACAACGAGCAGTACTTC. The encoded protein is CASRDWTGDNEQYF. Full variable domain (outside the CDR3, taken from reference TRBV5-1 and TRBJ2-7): KAGVTQTPRYLIKTRGQQVTLSCSPISGHRSVSWYQQTPGQGLQFLFEYFSETQRNKGNFPGRFSGRQFSNSRSEMNVSTLELGDSALYLCASRDWTGDNEQYFGPGTRLTVT.

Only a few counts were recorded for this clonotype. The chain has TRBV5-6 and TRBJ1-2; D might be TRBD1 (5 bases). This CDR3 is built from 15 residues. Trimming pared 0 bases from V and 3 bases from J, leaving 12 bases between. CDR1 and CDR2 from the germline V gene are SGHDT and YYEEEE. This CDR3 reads CASSLDRLRDYGYTF. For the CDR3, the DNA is TGTGCCAGCAGCTTGGATCGTCTCAGGGACTATGGCTACACCTTC.

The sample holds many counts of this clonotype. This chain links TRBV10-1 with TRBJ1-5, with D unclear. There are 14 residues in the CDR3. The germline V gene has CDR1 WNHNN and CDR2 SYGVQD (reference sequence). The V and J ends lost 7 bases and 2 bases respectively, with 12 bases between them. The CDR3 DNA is TGCGCCAGCACTCTGGTCGGTTGCAATCAGCCCCAGCATTTT. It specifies CASTLVGCNQPQHF.

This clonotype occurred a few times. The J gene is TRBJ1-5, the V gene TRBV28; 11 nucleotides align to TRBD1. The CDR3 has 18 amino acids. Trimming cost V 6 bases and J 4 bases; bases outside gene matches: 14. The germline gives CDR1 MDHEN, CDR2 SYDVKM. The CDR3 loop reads CASSSKGTGGFRNQPQHF. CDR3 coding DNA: TGTGCCAGCAGCAGCAAAGGGACAGGGGGATTTCGTAATCAGCCCCAGCATTTT.

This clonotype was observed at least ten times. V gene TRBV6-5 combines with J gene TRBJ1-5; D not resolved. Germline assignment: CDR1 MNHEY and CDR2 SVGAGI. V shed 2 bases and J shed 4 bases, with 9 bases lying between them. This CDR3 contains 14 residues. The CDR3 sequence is CASSYPRENQPQHF. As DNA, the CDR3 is TGTGCCAGCAGTTACCCCCGGGAGAATCAGCCCCAGCATTTT.

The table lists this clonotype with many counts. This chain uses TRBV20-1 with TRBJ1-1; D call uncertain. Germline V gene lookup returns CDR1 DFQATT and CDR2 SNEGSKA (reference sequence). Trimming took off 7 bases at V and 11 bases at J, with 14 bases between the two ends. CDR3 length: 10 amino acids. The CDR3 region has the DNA TGCAGTGGGTGGGATAAGTGGGCTTTCTTT. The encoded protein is CSGWDKWAFF.

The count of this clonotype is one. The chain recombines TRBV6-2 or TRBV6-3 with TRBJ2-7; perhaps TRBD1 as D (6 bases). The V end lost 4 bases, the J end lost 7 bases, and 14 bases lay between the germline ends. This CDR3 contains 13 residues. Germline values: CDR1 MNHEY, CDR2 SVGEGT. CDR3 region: CASSSTMRGEQYF. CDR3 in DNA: TGTGCCAGCAGTTCGACGATGAGGGGGGAGCAGTACTTC.

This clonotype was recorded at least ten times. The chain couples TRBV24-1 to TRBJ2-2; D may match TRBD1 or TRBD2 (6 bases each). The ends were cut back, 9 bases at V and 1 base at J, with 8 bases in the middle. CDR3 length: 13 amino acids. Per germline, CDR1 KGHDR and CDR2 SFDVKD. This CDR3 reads CATEGGNTGELFF. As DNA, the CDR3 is TGTGCCACCGAGGGGGGGAACACCGGGGAGCTGTTTTTT.

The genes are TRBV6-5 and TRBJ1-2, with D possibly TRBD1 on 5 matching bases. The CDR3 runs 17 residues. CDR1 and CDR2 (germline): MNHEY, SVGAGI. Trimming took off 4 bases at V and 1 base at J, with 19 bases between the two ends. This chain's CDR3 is CASSSLVLGGYNYGYTF. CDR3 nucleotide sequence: TGTGCCAGCAGTTCCCTAGTTCTGGGGGGTTATAACTATGGCTACACCTTC.

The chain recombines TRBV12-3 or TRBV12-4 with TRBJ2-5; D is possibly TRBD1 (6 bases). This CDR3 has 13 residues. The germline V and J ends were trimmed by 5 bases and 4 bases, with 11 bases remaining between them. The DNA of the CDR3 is TGTGCCAGCAGTCGGGACATCCGAGAGACCCAGTACTTC. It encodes CASSRDIRETQYF.

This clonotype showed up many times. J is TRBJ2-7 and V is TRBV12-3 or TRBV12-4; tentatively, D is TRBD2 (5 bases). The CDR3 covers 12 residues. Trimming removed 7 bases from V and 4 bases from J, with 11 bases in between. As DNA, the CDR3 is TGTGCCAGCACCCCCGAGGGTTACGAGCAGTACTTC. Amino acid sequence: CASTPEGYEQYF.

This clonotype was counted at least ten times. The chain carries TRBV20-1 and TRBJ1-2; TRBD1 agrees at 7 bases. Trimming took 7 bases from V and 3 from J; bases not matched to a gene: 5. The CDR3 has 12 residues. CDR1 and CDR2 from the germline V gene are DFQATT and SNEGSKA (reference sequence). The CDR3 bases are TGCAGTGTTCATCAGGGGGACTATGGCTACACCTTC. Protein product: CSVHQGDYGYTF.

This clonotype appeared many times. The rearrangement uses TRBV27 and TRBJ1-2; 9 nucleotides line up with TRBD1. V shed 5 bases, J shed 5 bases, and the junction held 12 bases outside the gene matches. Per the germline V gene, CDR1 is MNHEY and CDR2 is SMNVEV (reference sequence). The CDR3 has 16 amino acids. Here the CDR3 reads CASSPLHPGTGYGYTF. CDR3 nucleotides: TGTGCCAGCAGTCCCTTACACCCCGGGACAGGGTATGGCTACACCTTC.

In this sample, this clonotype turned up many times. This chain's CDR3 is CASSYRSSSAYGYTF. CDR3 nucleotide sequence: TGTGCCAGCAGTTACCGCTCCAGCAGCGCTTATGGCTACACCTTC. The chain joins TRBV6-5 to TRBJ1-2; no definite D call. This CDR3 has 15 amino acids. In germline, CDR1 is MNHEY, CDR2 SVGAGI. The ends were cut back, 2 bases at V and 5 bases at J, with 15 bases in the middle.